These T cell receptor beta chains were read from a single sample in a study of shared clonotypes between healthy human individuals. The table came from immunoSEQ multiplex PCR; TCRdb's copy has only in-frame clones and leaves some out. Of approximately 2.3 million clones in the sample, 80% to 95% are singletons; the top ten hold about 0.39%. What was sequenced was naive CD4+ T cells from PBMCs. The receptors stem from a man aged 18 to 29 in good health. Some clones in this sample may be carry-over from other donors' samples. Each CDR3 is given with its conserved first and last residue. A D gene is named only where the DNA matches it firmly. Clone size is not always given. Where it is, it says once, few, many or a class for expanded clones.

clone_size	v_call	d_call	j_call	cdr3_aa	cdr3_nt
.	TRBV5-4	.	TRBJ1-3	CASRTNSSPGNTIYF	TGTGCCAGCAGGACCAACAGCTCTCCTGGAAACACCATATATTTT
.	TRBV9	.	TRBJ2-7	CASSIGPSPYEQYF	TGTGCCAGCAGCATCGGTCCGAGCCCCTACGAGCAGTACTTC
.	TRBV5-1	TRBD2	TRBJ2-1	CASRRDTSGNNEQFF	TGCGCCAGCAGGCGCGATACTAGCGGGAACAATGAGCAGTTCTTC
.	TRBV5-1	.	TRBJ2-7	CASSSGVAYEQYF	TGCGCCAGCAGTTCAGGGGTGGCCTACGAGCAGTACTTC
once	TRBV5-1	.	TRBJ1-1	CASSYRRGTPDTEAFF	TGCGCCAGCAGCTACCGTCGGGGCACCCCGGACACTGAAGCTTTCTTT
.	TRBV27	.	TRBJ1-2	CASRGGSYGYTF	TGTGCCAGCAGGGGGGGCAGCTATGGCTACACCTTC
.	TRBV30	.	TRBJ1-3	CAWSVPSGNTIYF	TGTGCCTGGAGTGTCCCCTCTGGAAACACCATATATTTT
.	TRBV30	.	TRBJ2-1	CAWGGMSYNEQFF	TGTGCCTGGGGTGGGATGTCCTACAATGAGCAGTTCTTC
.	TRBV4-3	.	TRBJ1-2	CASSQVRGWYGYTF	TGCGCCAGCAGCCAAGTGAGGGGATGGTATGGCTACACCTTC
.	TRBV7-2	TRBD1	TRBJ2-4	CASSKRTGEENIQYF	TGTGCCAGCAGCAAGCGGACAGGGGAGGAAAACATTCAGTACTTC
.	TRBV28	.	TRBJ2-1	CASSSWAGQFF	TGTGCCAGCAGTTCCTGGGCGGGGCAGTTCTTC